Listed below are T cell receptor beta chains from one sample, sequenced in a study of OX40 agonist ivuxolimab in advanced cancers. Only in-frame clones appear in the TCRdb table, and some are missing; sequencing was by immunoSEQ multiplex PCR. The sample has about 47,000 clones; about 85% are singletons. The sequencing here drew on CD4+ or CD8+ T cells sorted from blood, taken in a trial of the OX40 agonist ivuxolimab. Source of these receptors: an adult with an advanced solid tumor such as melanoma, head and neck, liver or kidney cancer. Both conserved end residues are part of each CDR3. A D gene is named only where the DNA matches it firmly. Size tells how often a clone was seen (once, few, many) or the class of an expanded clone, and some rows leave it out.

j_call | d_call | v_call | clone_size | cdr3_nt | cdr3_aa
TRBJ1-2 | TRBD1 | TRBV7-8 | NA | TGTGCCAGCAGTACAACCGGGACAGGGGGCGCGACGTGGTTCGGCTACACCTTC | CASSTTGTGGATWFGYTF
TRBJ2-7 | TRBD1 | TRBV30 | NA | TGTGCCTGGAGTATGGGGACAGTTCAACAGCAGTACTTC | CAWSMGTVQQQYF
TRBJ1-1 | TRBD1 | TRBV2 | few | TGTGCCAGCAGTGCTCCACGGGACAGCTTGAACACTGAAGCTTTCTTT | CASSAPRDSLNTEAFF
TRBJ2-7 | TRBD1 | TRBV10-3 | NA | TGTGCCATCAGTGAGCCTAGGACAGGGAGGTCCTACGAGCAGTACTTC | CAISEPRTGRSYEQYF
TRBJ1-2 | NA | TRBV5-5 | NA | TGTGCCAGCAGCTTGGGACAGGACAACTATGGCTACACCTTC | CASSLGQDNYGYTF
TRBJ2-5 | NA | TRBV14 | NA | TGTGCCAGCAGCCAGTATACAGGGCGCCAAGAGACCCAGTACTTC | CASSQYTGRQETQYF
TRBJ1-2 | NA | TRBV27 | NA | TGTGCCAGCAGTTTATCTGGGGATGGTCTCATAGGTAACTATGGCTACACCTTC | CASSLSGDGLIGNYGYTF
TRBJ2-3 | TRBD2 | TRBV2 | NA | TGTGCCAGCAATTTTATAGCGGGGGGGCGGGATACGCAGTATTTT | CASNFIAGGRDTQYF
TRBJ1-1 | NA | TRBV5-8 | NA | TGTGCCAGCAGCCAGACAGAGATGAACACTGAAGCTTTCTTT | CASSQTEMNTEAFF
TRBJ2-5 | TRBD2 | TRBV6-6 | NA | TGTGCCAGCAGTTACGGAGCGGGGGAGACCCAGTACTTC | CASSYGAGETQYF
TRBJ1-1 | TRBD1 | TRBV9 | once | TGTGCCAGCAGCGTAGCTTCCGATTTGGGACAGGACACTGAAGCTTTCTTT | CASSVASDLGQDTEAFF
TRBJ2-2 | NA | TRBV30 | NA | TGTGCCTGGAGTGCAGGGGCGGGCACCGGGGAGCTGTTTTTT | CAWSAGAGTGELFF
TRBJ1-1 | NA | TRBV4-1 | NA | TGCGCCAGCAGCCAAGCCCCCCTCGGCGAGGTGGATACTGAAGCTTTCTTT | CASSQAPLGEVDTEAFF
TRBJ1-5 | NA | TRBV7-2 | NA | TGTGCCAGCAGCTTAGGGCGGAGTTTCCGCCAGCCCCAGCATTTT | CASSLGRSFRQPQHF
TRBJ1-1 | NA | TRBV7-9 | few | TGTGCCAGCAGCCTACCCGTCGGGGGCGGGACTGAAGCTTTCTTT | CASSLPVGGGTEAFF
TRBJ2-7 | NA | TRBV5-6 | NA | TGTGCCAGCAGCGGGGCCTCGTTCGGTTACGAGCAGTACTTC | CASSGASFGYEQYF
TRBJ1-5 | TRBD1 | TRBV30 | NA | TGTGCCTGGAGTGTACAACAGGGGCTTGAACAGCCCCAGCATTTT | CAWSVQQGLEQPQHF
TRBJ2-5 | TRBD2 | TRBV7-7 | NA | TGTGCTAGCAGCTTACGACTAGCGGGGGGCAGCCAAGAGACCCAGTACTTC | CASSLRLAGGSQETQYF
TRBJ1-1 | TRBD1 | TRBV6-5 | NA | TGTGCCAGCAGCAGGGGGGGCTCGGTCACTGAAGCTTTCTTT | CASSRGGSVTEAFF
TRBJ1-2 | NA | TRBV19 | few | TGTGCCAGTACCACGAATAACGGGGGCAGAGAAGGCTATGGCTACACCTTC | CASTTNNGGREGYGYTF
TRBJ1-4 | NA | TRBV6-5 | NA | TGTGCCAGCAGTCCGGTGGACGGTTCTCTCGAAAAACTGTTTTTT | CASSPVDGSLEKLFF
TRBJ1-2 | NA | TRBV7-3 | NA | TGTGCCAGCAGCCCCTTTTCGGGCTATGGCTACACCTTC | CASSPFSGYGYTF
TRBJ1-1 | NA | TRBV7-9 | NA | TGTGCCAGCAGCTTAACGAACACTGAAGCTTTCTTT | CASSLTNTEAFF
TRBJ2-1 | TRBD2 | TRBV30 | NA | TGTGCCTGGAACCCGGGGGGGGCCTACAATGAGCAGTTCTTC | CAWNPGGAYNEQFF
TRBJ2-1 | TRBD2 | TRBV6-5 | NA | TGTGCCAGCAGTATGAGGTGGGACTATAACAATGAGCAGTTCTTC | CASSMRWDYNNEQFF
TRBJ2-7 | NA | TRBV4-3 | NA | TGCGCCAGCAGCCATTTCCGGGGTTCCTACGAGCAGTACTTC | CASSHFRGSYEQYF
TRBJ2-3 | NA | TRBV6-5 | NA | TGTGCCAGCAGTTACTCGATGGGGGCCACAGATACGCAGTATTTT | CASSYSMGATDTQYF
TRBJ1-6 | NA | TRBV19 | NA | TGTGCCAGTAGAAGGAAAAGTAATTCACCCCTCCACTTT | CASRRKSNSPLHF
TRBJ1-2 | NA | TRBV30 | NA | TGTGCCTGGAGTGAAACAGGGTATGGCTACACCTTC | CAWSETGYGYTF
TRBJ2-1 | NA | TRBV7-9 | NA | TGTGCCAGCAGCTCGGTGGGTAGCGGATACAATGAGCAGTTCTTC | CASSSVGSGYNEQFF
TRBJ1-5 | NA | TRBV7-9 | many | TGTGCCAGCAGCTTAGGGGTGGAGCCCCAGCATTTT | CASSLGVEPQHF
TRBJ2-5 | NA | TRBV11-2 | NA | TGTGCCAGCAGCTCAAAAGAGACCCAGTACTTC | CASSSKETQYF
TRBJ2-7 | NA | TRBV6-1 | NA | TGTGCCAGCAAAATGGTGGACAGCTACGAGCAGTACTTC | CASKMVDSYEQYF
TRBJ1-5 | TRBD1 | TRBV6-1 | NA | TGTGCCAGCAGTGAAGCTTGGGACAGGGTCAATCAGCCCCAGCATTTT | CASSEAWDRVNQPQHF
TRBJ2-7 | TRBD1 | TRBV5-5 | NA | TGTGCCAGCAGCTCAAACAGTCACGGGACAGGGTTGTACGAGCAGTACTTC | CASSSNSHGTGLYEQYF
TRBJ2-7 | NA | TRBV27 | once | TGTGCCAGCAGTTTAGGGGGGACATGGCTCTACGAGCAGTACTTC | CASSLGGTWLYEQYF
TRBJ2-7 | TRBD1 | TRBV28 | NA | TGTGCCAGCAGTTTAAAGGGACAGCCCTACGAGCAGTACTTC | CASSLKGQPYEQYF
TRBJ2-7 | NA | TRBV29-1 | NA | TGCAGCGTCCTCATTCAGGGGTACGAGCAGTACTTC | CSVLIQGYEQYF
TRBJ2-2 | NA | TRBV19 | NA | TGTGCCAGTAGTTTGCCGGCCGGGGAGCTGTTTTTT | CASSLPAGELFF
TRBJ2-3 | TRBD2 | TRBV11-3 | NA | TGTGCCAGCAGCTTACGGGGGGGTAAAGCAGATACGCAGTATTTT | CASSLRGGKADTQYF
TRBJ2-1 | NA | TRBV6-5 | NA | TGTGCCAGCCGTGGGGGTATCAGTGAGCAGTTCTTC | CASRGGISEQFF
TRBJ2-7 | NA | TRBV4-3 | few | TGCGCCAGCAGCCAAGAAAAACAGGGCTACGAGCAGTACTTC | CASSQEKQGYEQYF
TRBJ2-4 | NA | TRBV27 | NA | TGTGCCAGCAGTTTAGGGGCGGGGCCGGGGGACATTCAGTACTTC | CASSLGAGPGDIQYF
TRBJ1-4 | TRBD1 | TRBV19 | NA | TGTGCCAGTAGTCCGCAACGACAGGGGGCATGGGAAAAACTGTTTTTT | CASSPQRQGAWEKLFF
TRBJ1-2 | TRBD1 | TRBV7-9 | NA | TGTGCCAGCAGCCCCCCCGGGACAGTAAAATACATGTTCTCTGGCTACACCTTC | CASSPPGTVKYMFSGYTF
TRBJ2-5 | NA | TRBV21-1 | NA | TGTGCCAGCCCCGGGCAACATGGAAATCTGACCCAGTACTTC | CASPGQHGNLTQYF
TRBJ2-6 | TRBD1 | TRBV6-1 | NA | TGTGCCAGCAGCGAAGGGACAGCGGTCGTTTTCGGGGCCAACGTCCTGACTTTC | CASSEGTAVVFGANVLTF
TRBJ2-7 | NA | TRBV27 | NA | TGTGCCAGCAGTCCCGGAAGGGGATACGAGCAGTACTTC | CASSPGRGYEQYF